This T cell receptor beta chain was sequenced for a study of neurological immune-mediated disorders (dated 2019 in TCRdb). For the wider study: Peripheral blood TCR-beta repertoires from patients with HTLV-I-associated myelopathy (HAM/TSP), patients with multiple sclerosis, and healthy controls were compared in the study using UMI-based sequencing. The approximately 110 TCR-beta libraries included longitudinal samples, technical triplicates and paired sorted CD4+ and CD8+ T-cell subsets alongside PBMC samples. The cohort included around 70 subjects: 14 with HAM/TSP, roughly 35 with multiple sclerosis, and 20 or so healthy controls. Each longitudinal HAM/TSP and healthy donor was sampled at 3 time-points spaced at roughly 3-40 month intervals. The investigation overall reported the following: TCR clonal expansion was greatest in HAM/TSP patients and smallest in MS patients, who ranked below even healthy controls. Expanded clones from different subjects shared no identical CDR3 amino acid sequences, which suggests that TCR-beta repertoires were private in all groups.

The CDR3 starts with the cysteine, ends with the phenylalanine, and has 15 residues. The entry retains the CDR3 DNA only, 45 bases that are in frame from base 1. Trimming removed 4 bases from V and 3 bases from J, leaving 12 bases between the germline ends. The germline V gene encodes CDR1 SGHVS and CDR2 FQNEAQ. Sample time point, as interpreted from the label and publication: longitudinal time-point 2. Blood bank volunteers in Maryland, USA served as the healthy controls. For unsorted PBMC libraries, 2 million PBMCs were used after storage in RNAlater at -80 degrees C until RNA extraction. Peripheral blood underwent Ficoll-Hypaque density gradient centrifugation to isolate PBMCs, which were then cryopreserved in liquid nitrogen. This clonotype has a count of ten or more. Its binding antigen is unknown. The record has no base qualities; no much larger clone is one base away. cDNA was synthesized by template-switch 5'RACE using a primer carrying a 10-nucleotide random unique molecular identifier by which each TCR transcript was tagged. Every sequencing run yielded over 170 million TCR-beta sequences covering 15-18 subjects. The RNeasy kit was used for extraction of total RNA. The KAPA Real-time Library Amplification kit was used to amplify TCR-beta VDJ regions with primers for the TCR constant region and the 5'RACE anchor. Sample indexes and Illumina adaptors were added in a first PCR, and a second PCR then increased library yield. After Ampure bead purification, the roughly 650 bp TCR product was size-selected on a 2% E-gel SizeSelection system. Before pooling, library quality was checked on a Bioanalyzer, concentration was measured with Qubit, and libraries were quantified with the Kapa Library Quantification kit. An Illumina HiSeq 2500 sequenced the libraries paired-end 2 x 150 bp. To increase sequence diversity, roughly 23-30% phiX was spiked into each library pool. Turning to the authors' computational methods: The quality-filtered reads were processed with the UMI-based MiGEC pipeline, whose error correction step removed more than 80% of the raw TCR sequences. VDJ genes were aligned to IMGT germline references, and each clonotype was defined by a unique CDR3 amino acid sequence together with V-J genes. Clonal expansion, Shannon diversity, and CDR3 relatedness (CalcPairwiseDistances, ClusterSamples) were evaluated with VDJtools, and phylogenetic trees were built with CLCbio workbench. Using coefficient-of-variation modelling across technical triplicates, the study counted a clone as expanded if it had at least 8 unique UMIs. TCRdb applied fastp at Q25 and MiXCR to the public reads, then kept only in-frame beta chains. One record per CDR3 amino acid sequence lists the most common genes and DNA. These V and J calls rely on TCRdb rather than the paper's analysis. The sample table holds 57,000 or so distinct CDR3 sequences, of which less than 10% were seen once. Approximately 12% of the sample is held by the ten biggest clonotypes.

This clonotype was sampled from a man aged 25-40 years in good health. The chain links TRBV7-8 with TRBJ2-2; the D segment could be TRBD2, given 6 matching bases. The specimen sequenced was PBMCs. The CDR3 has the sequence CASSSSGGYTGELFF. The DNA sequence is TGTGCCAGCAGCTCCAGTGGGGGGTACACCGGGGAGCTGTTTTTT.